The 18 T cell receptor beta chains below were found in one sample sequenced in a study of a mutant IDH1 vaccine in newly diagnosed glioma. These TCRs are of unknown antigen specificity. Clones were read by immunoSEQ multiplex PCR, and TCRdb kept only the in-frame ones, dropping some. The sample contains tens of thousands of clones, around 80% of which appear only once. Time point: week 23, last vaccination. Every vaccine dose comprised 300 ug of mutant IDH1 20-mer peptide plus topical imiquimod. Here the sequenced sample was PBMCs, taken from a glioma patient whose treatment included an IDH1 peptide vaccine. These receptors were collected from a man in his forties or fifties with glioma.

The chain is built from TRBV18 and TRBJ1-3, with 9 bases aligning to TRBD1. This CDR3 comprises 15 residues. Trimming at V came to 6 bases and at J to 0 bases, leaving 3 bases not matched to a gene. In germline, CDR1 is KGHSH, CDR2 LQKENI. For the CDR3, the DNA is TGTGCCAGCTCCCAGGGACAGGGCTCTGGAAACACCATATATTTT. Translating gives CASSQGQGSGNTIYF.

This sequence joins TRBV7-9 and TRBJ2-3; 8 bases align to TRBD1. V lost 5 bases and J lost 6; bases outside the gene matches: 10. There are 15 residues in the CDR3. The germline V gene has CDR1 SEHNR and CDR2 FQNEAQ (reference sequence). The CDR3 DNA reads TGTGCCAGCAGCCCCACGGACAGGGAAAGGGATACGCAGTATTTT. It yields the protein CASSPTDRERDTQYF.

This chain links TRBV6-6 with TRBJ1-1; tentatively, D is TRBD1 (6 bases). Germline loops: CDR1 MNHNY, CDR2 SVGAGI (reference sequence). Between the trimmed V and J ends, which lost 2 bases and 0 bases, there was a span of 13 bases. The CDR3 is 16 residues long. The CDR3 protein is CASSYRAQGMNTEAFF. DNA of the CDR3: TGTGCCAGCAGTTACAGGGCCCAGGGGATGAACACTGAAGCTTTCTTT.

The rearrangement joins TRBV10-3 to TRBJ1-5; maybe TRBD1 (5 bases). The CDR3 runs 13 residues. Trimming removed 8 bases from V and 6 bases from J, with 14 bases in between. CDR1 and CDR2 (germline): ENHRY, SYGVKD. The CDR3: CAISSREGQPQHF. DNA of the CDR3: TGTGCCATCTCTTCCAGGGAGGGTCAGCCCCAGCATTTT.

The chain is built from TRBV27 and TRBJ1-3; 7 bases map to TRBD1. CDR3 length equals 14 residues. V shed 6 bases, J shed 3 bases, and the junction held 5 bases outside the gene matches. Germline CDR1 reads MNHEY; CDR2 reads SMNVEV (reference sequence). In nucleotides, the CDR3 is TGTGCCAGCAGGAAGACAGGGTTTGGAAACACCATATATTTT. Amino acid sequence: CASRKTGFGNTIYF.

The chain is built from TRBV4-1 and TRBJ1-1, with TRBD1 as a possible D gene (5 bases). CDR1 is MGHRA and CDR2 is YSYEKL in the germline V gene. V lost 2 bases to trimming and J lost 5 bases, with 15 bases between them. CDR3 size: 15 residues. This CDR3 reads CASSQSLGGKTEAFF. The CDR3 DNA is TGCGCCAGCAGCCAATCACTCGGGGGTAAGACTGAAGCTTTCTTT.

CDR3 in amino acids: CASSQDRAGGYEQYF. Here the CDR3 DNA reads TGCGCCAGCAGCCAAGATAGGGCCGGCGGGTACGAGCAGTACTTC. V gene TRBV4-1 combines with J gene TRBJ2-7; D may be TRBD2 (5 bases). Per the germline V gene, CDR1 is MGHRA and CDR2 is YSYEKL. V dropped 0 bases and J dropped 4 bases, with 13 bases sitting between them. The CDR3 is 15 amino acids.

V gene TRBV2 combines with J gene TRBJ1-2, with 12 positions matching TRBD1. Looked up from germline, CDR1 is SNHLY and CDR2 is FYNNEI. After removal of 9 bases from V and 4 bases from J, the junction contained 3 bases not matched to a gene. The CDR3 has 13 amino acids. The CDR3 region has the DNA TGTGCCAGTGGGACAGGGGGCTTCTATGGCTACACCTTC. It specifies CASGTGGFYGYTF.

The V call is TRBV10-3, the J call TRBJ2-1, with 7 bases matching TRBD2. J was trimmed by 5 bases and V by 8 bases; bases with no gene match: 9. From germline, CDR1 is ENHRY and CDR2 SYGVKD. This CDR3 is built from 14 residues. CDR3 sequence reads: CAISSGTINNEQFF. The CDR3 nucleotides read TGTGCCATCTCCTCCGGGACTATAAACAATGAGCAGTTCTTC.

The chain is built from TRBV19 and TRBJ1-1; the match to TRBD1 covers 7 bases. Trimming took 5 bases from V and 0 from J; bases not matched to a gene: 9. This CDR3 contains 16 residues. Looked up from germline, CDR1 is LNHDA and CDR2 is SQIVND (reference sequence). The CDR3 coding sequence is TGTGCCAGTAGTTCTTCCGGGACAGCCATGAACACTGAAGCTTTCTTT. Amino acid sequence: CASSSSGTAMNTEAFF.

The chain links TRBV27 to TRBJ1-1; perhaps TRBD1 as D (5 bases). V was shortened by 3 bases and J by 11 bases, with 10 bases between the two germline ends. This CDR3 is built from 11 residues. In germline, CDR1 is MNHEY, CDR2 SMNVEV (reference sequence). The CDR3 sequence: CASSFKGVAFF. DNA of the CDR3: TGTGCCAGCAGTTTCAAAGGGGTGGCTTTCTTT.

The chain couples TRBV9 to TRBJ1-1, with D possibly TRBD1 on 5 matching bases. Germline values: CDR1 SGDLS, CDR2 YYNGEE. This CDR3 has 14 residues. V lost 4 bases, J lost 3 bases, and 13 bases lay in between. CDR3 bases: TGTGCCAGCAGCCCTGAAGGGGCGGACACTGAAGCTTTCTTT. Amino acid sequence: CASSPEGADTEAFF. Using reference TRBV9 and TRBJ1-1 for the parts outside the CDR3, the full variable domain is DSGVTQTPKHLITATGQRVTLRCSPRSGDLSVYWYQQSLDQGLQFLIQYYNGEERAKGNILERFSAQQFPDLHSELNLSSLELGDSALYFCASSPEGADTEAFFGQGTRLTVV.

The chain recombines TRBV27 with TRBJ2-7; D uncertain. Germline V lookup: CDR1 MNHEY, CDR2 SMNVEV (reference sequence). Trimming removed 4 bases at V and 3 bases at J, with 4 bases between. CDR3 length: 11 amino acids. The CDR3 nucleotides are TGTGCCAGCAGTTCGAGCTACGAGCAGTACTTC. Protein: CASSSSYEQYF.

The J gene is TRBJ1-4, the V gene TRBV11-2, with D unresolved. Germline V gene sequence: CDR1 SGHAT, CDR2 FQNNGV. This CDR3 comprises 15 residues. Between the trimmed V and J ends, which lost 5 bases and 6 bases, there was a span of 16 bases. The CDR3 bases are TGTGCCAGCAGCCCCCTCGGGAGTCGGGATGAAAAACTGTTTTTT. The encoded protein is CASSPLGSRDEKLFF. Together with reference TRBV11-2 and TRBJ1-4, the CDR3 gives the full variable domain: EAGVAQSPRYKIIEKRQSVAFWCNPISGHATLYWYQQILGQGPKLLIQFQNNGVVDDSQLPKDRFSAERLKGVDSTLKIQPAKLEDSAVYLCASSPLGSRDEKLFFGSGTQLSVL.

This clone was detected a few times. The V call is TRBV5-1, the J call TRBJ2-7; D possibly corresponds to TRBD1 (5 bases). CDR1 and CDR2 (germline): SGHRS, YFSETQ. The CDR3 is made up of 14 amino acids. The ends were cut back, 4 bases at V and 2 bases at J, with 13 bases in the middle. Written as DNA, the CDR3 is TGCGCCAGCAGCGCCCAGGGTGGAACCTACGAGCAGTACTTC. Its protein is CASSAQGGTYEQYF.

V gene TRBV6-5 combines with J gene TRBJ2-1; either TRBD1 or TRBD2 may supply D (5 bases each). The ends were cut back, 1 base at V and 7 bases at J, with 8 bases in the middle. The CDR3 covers 13 residues. The germline V gene encodes CDR1 MNHEY and CDR2 SVGAGI. CDR3 in DNA: TGTGCCAGCAGTTACTTGAGGGGTAATGAGCAGTTCTTC. Encoded protein: CASSYLRGNEQFF.

The chain recombines TRBV30 with TRBJ1-3; D unclear. Germline V gene sequence: CDR1 GTSNPN, CDR2 SVGIG (reference sequence). V shed 2 bases and J shed 9 bases, with 11 bases lying between them. CDR3 length equals 12 residues. The CDR3 sequence is CAWSPTTATIYF. The CDR3 coding sequence is TGTGCCTGGAGTCCAACCACGGCCACCATATATTTT.

The chain joins TRBV5-8 to TRBJ1-2, with 8 bases matching TRBD1. The CDR3 totals 16 residues. Germline V CDR1 and CDR2: SGHTS, YDEGEE. Trimming cost V 1 base and J 4 bases; bases outside gene matches: 9. The CDR3 coding sequence is TGTGCCAGCAGCTTGTCCGGACAGGGCCCGTTCTATGGCTACACCTTC. It yields the protein CASSLSGQGPFYGYTF.